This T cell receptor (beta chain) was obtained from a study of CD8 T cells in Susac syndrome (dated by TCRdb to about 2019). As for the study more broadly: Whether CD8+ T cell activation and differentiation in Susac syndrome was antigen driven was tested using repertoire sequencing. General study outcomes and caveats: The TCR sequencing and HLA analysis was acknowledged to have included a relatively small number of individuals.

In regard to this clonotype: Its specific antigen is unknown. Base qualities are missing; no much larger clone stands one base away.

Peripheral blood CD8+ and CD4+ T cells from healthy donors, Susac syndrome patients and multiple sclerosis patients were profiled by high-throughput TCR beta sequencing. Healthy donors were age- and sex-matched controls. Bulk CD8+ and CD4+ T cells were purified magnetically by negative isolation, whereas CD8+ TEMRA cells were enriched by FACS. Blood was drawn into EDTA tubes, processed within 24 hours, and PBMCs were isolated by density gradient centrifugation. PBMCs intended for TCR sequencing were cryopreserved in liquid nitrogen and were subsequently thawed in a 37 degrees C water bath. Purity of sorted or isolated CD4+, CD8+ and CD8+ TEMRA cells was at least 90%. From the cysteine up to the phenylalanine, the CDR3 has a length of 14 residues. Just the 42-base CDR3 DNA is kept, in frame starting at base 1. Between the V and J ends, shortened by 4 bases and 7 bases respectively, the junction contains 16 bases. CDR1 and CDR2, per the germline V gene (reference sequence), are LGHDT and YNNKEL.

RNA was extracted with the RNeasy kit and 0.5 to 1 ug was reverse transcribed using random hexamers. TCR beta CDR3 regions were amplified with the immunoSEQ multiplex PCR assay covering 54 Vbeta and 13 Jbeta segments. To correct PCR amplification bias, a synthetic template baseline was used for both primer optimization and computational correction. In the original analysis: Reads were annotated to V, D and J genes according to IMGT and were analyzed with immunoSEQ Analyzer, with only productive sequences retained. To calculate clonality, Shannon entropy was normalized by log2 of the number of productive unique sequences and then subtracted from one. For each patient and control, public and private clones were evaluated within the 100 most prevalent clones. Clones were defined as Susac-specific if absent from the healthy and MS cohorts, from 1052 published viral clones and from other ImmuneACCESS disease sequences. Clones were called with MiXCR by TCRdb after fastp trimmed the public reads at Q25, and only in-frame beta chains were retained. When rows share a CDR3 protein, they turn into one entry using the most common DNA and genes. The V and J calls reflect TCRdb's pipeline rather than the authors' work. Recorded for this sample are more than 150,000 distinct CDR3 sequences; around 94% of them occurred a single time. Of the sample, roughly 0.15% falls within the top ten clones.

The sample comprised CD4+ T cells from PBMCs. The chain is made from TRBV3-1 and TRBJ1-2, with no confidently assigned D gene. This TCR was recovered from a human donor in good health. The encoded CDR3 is CASSPQTDYAGYTF. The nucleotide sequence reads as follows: TGTGCCAGCAGCCCTCAGACTGACTACGCTGGCTACACCTTC.